The next 14 T cell receptor beta chains were all read from a single sample in a study of T cells in Graves' hyperthyroidism and ophthalmopathy. TCR beta CDR3 regions were amplified from RNA transcripts. Initially, a first-round RT-PCR of the TCR CDR3 employed the HTBI primer set. TCRdb recomputed calls from the multiplex PCR reads with MiXCR, one row per CDR3 protein. The sample carries under 350,000 distinct CDR3 sequences, 18% recorded once. Sequenced material: blood. These receptors were collected from a woman between 50 and 59 years old with Graves' hyperthyroidism.

The chain carries TRBV7-6 and TRBJ2-5, with 8 positions matching TRBD2. From germline, CDR1 is SGHVS and CDR2 FNYEAQ. This CDR3 has 14 amino acids. V dropped 3 bases and J dropped 4; count of bases not matched to a gene: 4. As DNA, the CDR3 is TGTGCCAGCAGCTTTATAGCGGGAATAGAGACCCAGTACTTC. Protein product: CASSFIAGIETQYF.

This clonotype was counted at least ten times. The V call is TRBV12-3 or TRBV12-4, the J call TRBJ1-1; possible D gene TRBD1, 6 bases. V was cut by 6 bases and J by 2 bases, with 13 bases left in between. The CDR3 length is 14 residues. Here the CDR3 reads CASSVPGDNTEAFF. CDR3 coding DNA: TGTGCCAGCAGCGTCCCAGGGGATAACACTGAAGCTTTCTTT.

On this clonotype itself: At one end the junction does not follow the germline gene, possibly because of a read error. This rearrangement joins TRBV2 to TRBJ2-5; TRBD1 or TRBD2 may be the D gene (5 bases each). CDR3 length: 13 amino acids. The V gene's germline CDR1 is SNHLY and CDR2 FYNNEI. The CDR3 reads CASSGGRGETQHF. CDR3 nucleotide sequence: TGTGCCAGCAGTGGGGGACGTGGAGAGACCCAGCACTTC.

This clonotype was counted at least ten times. The chain has TRBV20-1 and TRBJ2-3, with TRBD2 matching over 9 bases. CDR3 length equals 12 residues. From germline, CDR1 is DFQATT and CDR2 SNEGSKA (reference sequence). CDR3 sequence: CGGGASTDTQYF. The CDR3 DNA is TGCGGCGGGGGGGCTAGCACAGATACGCAGTATTTT.

This clonotype appeared a few times. The chain recombines TRBV5-5 with TRBJ1-5; D is possibly TRBD1 (6 bases). Trimming cost V 4 bases and J 6 bases, with 17 bases left between them. CDR3 length: 15 residues. CDR1 is SGHKS and CDR2 is YYEKEE in the germline V gene (reference sequence). For the CDR3, the DNA is TGTGCCAGCAGCGAGGACTACAGCAGGGGTCAGCCCCAGCATTTT. The encoded protein is CASSEDYSRGQPQHF.

The chain combines TRBV5-6 with TRBJ2-1, with D possibly TRBD2 on 6 matching bases. Germline lookup yields CDR1 SGHDT and CDR2 YYEEEE. The CDR3 consists of 18 residues. Trimming removed 1 base from V and 4 bases from J, with 21 bases in between. CDR3 sequence reads: CASSLSHWDARGYNEQFF. The CDR3 DNA follows: TGTGCCAGCAGCTTGTCCCACTGGGACGCCCGGGGGTACAATGAGCAGTTCTTC.

As to this clonotype: A much larger clonotype is one base distant, so this may be a read error. The chain combines TRBV2 with TRBJ2-2; D may be TRBD2 (5 bases). This CDR3 region has 14 residues. CDR1 and CDR2 (germline): SNHLY, FYNNEI. CDR3 sequence reads: CAIRGEVNTGEPFF. CDR3 in DNA: TGTGCCATCCGGGGAGAAGTGAACACCGGGGAGCCGTTTTTT.

This clonotype was seen more than once but under ten times. The chain links TRBV3-1 to TRBJ2-2; no clear D. Germline-derived CDR1 and CDR2 are LGHDT and YNNKEL (reference sequence). Trimming took 9 bases from V and 5 from J, leaving 13 bases between them. The CDR3 has 13 residues. The CDR3 loop is CASTYLLTGELFF. The CDR3 DNA reads as TGTGCCAGTACCTACCTCCTGACCGGGGAGCTGTTTTTT.

The sample holds many counts of this clonotype. The V and J genes are TRBV20-1 and TRBJ2-7; 7 bases agree with TRBD2. V shed 3 bases, J shed 1 base, and the junction held 6 bases outside the gene matches. CDR1 and CDR2 from the germline V gene are DFQATT and SNEGSKA (reference sequence). The CDR3 has 14 residues. The CDR3 region has the DNA TGCAGTGCTAGTGTCCGGGGAGGGTCCTACGAGCAGTACTTC. Translation: CSASVRGGSYEQYF.

This clonotype has a count of ten or more. The genes are TRBV11-2 and TRBJ1-4; weak D call: TRBD1 (5 bases). The CDR3 is 14 amino acids. The ends were cut back, 3 bases at V and 7 bases at J, with 12 bases in the middle. Germline CDR1 is SGHAT and CDR2 is FQNNGV. The CDR3 DNA follows: TGTGCCAGCAGCTTGCCCGGGGGTGGTGAAAAACTGTTTTTT. This sequence encodes CASSLPGGGEKLFF.

This clonotype was detected many times. CDR3 sequence: CAWSMSAVSGSYNEQFF. CDR3 sequence (DNA): TGTGCCTGGAGTATGTCTGCGGTCAGCGGGAGCTACAATGAGCAGTTCTTC. The rearrangement links TRBV30 to TRBJ2-1, with 8 bases lining up with TRBD2. CDR1 is GTSNPN and CDR2 is SVGIG in the germline V gene (reference sequence). Trimming took 2 bases from V and 3 from J; bases not matched to a gene: 12. This CDR3 region has 17 residues.

In this sample, this clonotype turned up many times. V usage is TRBV11-2 and J usage is TRBJ2-1; 10 bases map to TRBD2. The trim removed 0 bases at V and 6 bases at J, leaving 5 bases unmatched. Germline loops: CDR1 SGHAT, CDR2 FQNNGV. The CDR3 has 16 residues. This CDR3 reads CASSLDPAGGPNEQFF. In DNA form, the CDR3 reads TGTGCCAGCAGCTTAGATCCAGCGGGGGGGCCCAATGAGCAGTTCTTC.

The chain has TRBV4-1 and TRBJ2-1, with TRBD2 matching over 10 bases. Trimming cost V 1 base and J 9 bases; bases outside gene matches: 0. CDR1 and CDR2 from the germline V gene are MGHRA and YSYEKL. The CDR3 covers 13 residues. CDR3 region: CASSQGTSGEQFF. The CDR3 DNA follows: TGCGCCAGCAGCCAAGGGACTAGCGGTGAGCAGTTCTTC.

The chain employs TRBV11-2 and TRBJ1-2; D is ambiguous. Looked up from germline, CDR1 is SGHAT and CDR2 is FQNNGV. This CDR3 spans 12 amino acids. Trimming pared 7 bases from V and 8 bases from J, leaving 14 bases between. In DNA, the CDR3 is TGTGCCAGCACCCCCCCAATGGGCGGCTACACCTTC. It specifies CASTPPMGGYTF.